The clone carrying this TCR beta chain was detected only once. The antigen remains undetermined. This entry comes from a study of T-cell memory formation after mild COVID-19. Each CDR3 protein is one row after TCRdb ran MiXCR on the 5' RACE reads. The sample has under 300,000 distinct CDR3 sequences, under 20% seen once. Study-level results: Later expanders leaned toward CD4+, whereas clones contracting from day 15 to 85 were balanced CD4/CD8.

The CDR3 has 15 residues. V was trimmed by 3 bases and J by 2 bases, leaving 14 bases between them. The germline CDR1 and CDR2 sequences are ENHRY and SYGVKD. V gene TRBV10-3 combines with J gene TRBJ2-7; D is possibly TRBD1 or TRBD2 (5 bases each). The source of this sequence is a man younger than 35 who had mild COVID-19 (a few samples of this study predate the infection). Cell type and time point are not known. Sequences were obtained from PBMCs or a T cell subset sorted from them (not recorded which). The CDR3 DNA follows: TGTGCCATCAGTGATCTCGGGACCTTCACCTACGAGCAGTACTTC. Residues: CAISDLGTFTYEQYF.